The 8 T cell receptor beta chains in this list originate from one sample, sequenced in a study of cytomegalovirus exposure and HLA in healthy donors. PCR primers comprised 60 Vbeta and 13 Jbeta primers. The method was immunoSEQ multiplex PCR; TCRdb's version includes in-frame clones alone and lacks a portion of them. The top ten clones hold 3% of a sample with some 120,000 clones, more than 65% of them seen once. The sequenced sample consisted of PBMCs. Every receptor here comes from a woman younger than 35 in good health and CMV-seropositive.

This chain links TRBV7-3 with TRBJ2-5, with D perhaps matching TRBD2 (6 bases). Trimming shortened V by 3 bases and J by 5 bases, and 10 bases separated the two germline ends. This CDR3 comprises 13 residues. Germline loops: CDR1 SGHTA, CDR2 FQGTGA. CDR3 loop: CASSLGEVETQYF. CDR3 in DNA: TGTGCCAGCAGCTTGGGGGAGGTGGAGACCCAGTACTTC.

The gene calls are TRBV27 and TRBJ1-1; D uncertain. V was trimmed by 4 bases and J by 7 bases, leaving 13 bases between them. This CDR3 is built from 13 residues. The germline V gene has CDR1 MNHEY and CDR2 SMNVEV (reference sequence). CDR3 sequence: CASSYREPYEAFF. CDR3 bases: TGTGCCAGCAGTTATAGGGAGCCCTATGAAGCTTTCTTT.

The chain carries TRBV19 and TRBJ2-7, with D possibly TRBD2 on 6 matching bases. The V gene lost 4 bases and the J gene lost 5 bases, with 12 bases spanning the gap. Germline assignment: CDR1 LNHDA and CDR2 SQIVND (reference sequence). The CDR3 spans 13 residues. CDR3 protein: CASSSREVHEQYF. The CDR3 coding sequence is TGTGCCAGTAGTAGCAGGGAGGTCCACGAGCAGTACTTC.

The V and J genes are TRBV2 and TRBJ2-7, with D maybe TRBD2 (6 bases). The CDR3 consists of 15 residues. The germline V gene has CDR1 SNHLY and CDR2 FYNNEI. Trimming left V 6 bases short and J 5 bases short, with 20 bases between. CDR3 sequence (DNA): TGTGCCAGCAGCCCCGAAGGACTACGTAACAACGAGCAGTACTTC. Translated: CASSPEGLRNNEQYF.

J is TRBJ2-3 and V is TRBV9; 11 nucleotides agree with TRBD1. CDR3 length: 15 residues. After removal of 0 bases from V and 4 bases from J, the junction contained 1 base not matched to a gene. From germline, CDR1 is SGDLS and CDR2 YYNGEE. The CDR3 reads CASSVVGQGADTQYF. CDR3 DNA sequence: TGTGCCAGCAGCGTAGTGGGACAGGGGGCAGATACGCAGTATTTT.

The chain has TRBV6-5 and TRBJ1-2; perhaps TRBD1 as D (6 bases). CDR1 and CDR2 (germline): MNHEY, SVGAGI. This CDR3 is built from 13 residues. Trimming removed 5 bases from V and 8 bases from J, with 15 bases in between. The CDR3 loop is CASSRRGGRGYTF. DNA for the CDR3: TGTGCCAGCAGTCGCAGGGGAGGGAGAGGCTACACCTTC.

The chain uses TRBV5-1 and TRBJ2-1; 11 nucleotides agree with TRBD1. Germline V CDR1 and CDR2: SGHRS, YFSETQ. The V segment lost 3 bases and the J segment 7 bases; nucleotides outside the gene matches: 6. This CDR3 has 15 residues. CDR3 bases: TGCGCCAGCAGCTCTGGACAGGGGGCTAAGAATGAGCAGTTCTTC. It specifies CASSSGQGAKNEQFF.

CDR3 in DNA: TGTGCCAGCAGACCTCGATTGGGGCTTAGGTGGGACGAGCAGTACTTC. Its protein is CASRPRLGLRWDEQYF. The chain is built from TRBV28 and TRBJ2-7; possibly TRBD1 for D (5 bases). The CDR3 runs to 16 residues. Germline-derived CDR1 and CDR2 are MDHEN and SYDVKM. The V gene lost 6 bases and the J gene lost 5 bases, with 23 bases spanning the gap.